These 31 T cell receptor beta chains were all obtained from the same sample, sequenced in a study of blood T cell repertoires in COVID-19. Method: immunoSEQ multiplex PCR; TCRdb's copy keeps in-frame clones and lacks some. The table includes about 400,000 clones, around nine tenths detected once. Sequencing was done on a sample of PBMCs or T cells enriched from blood (not recorded which). The receptors stem from a woman in her forties or fifties who had recovered from COVID-19.

The rearrangement links TRBV2 to TRBJ2-7; tentative D call: TRBD1 (5 bases). The CDR3 contains 15 residues. Germline values: CDR1 SNHLY, CDR2 FYNNEI. V lost 2 bases and J lost 3, with 14 bases in between. CDR3 sequence reads: CASSEPLRGNYEQYF. The CDR3 nucleotides are TGTGCCAGCAGTGAACCTCTTAGGGGCAACTACGAGCAGTACTTC.

This clone was recorded a few times. The chain has TRBV7-2 and TRBJ2-2; D is perhaps TRBD1 (5 bases). CDR3 length: 16 residues. From germline, CDR1 is SGHTA and CDR2 FQGNSA. V gave up 2 bases and J gave up 0 bases, with 10 bases separating them. CDR3 region: CASSLWGGTNTGELFF. CDR3 coding DNA: TGTGCCAGCAGCTTATGGGGCGGCACGAACACCGGGGAGCTGTTTTTT. Filled out from reference TRBV7-2 and TRBJ2-2, the complete variable domain reads GAGVSQSPSNKVTEKGKDVELRCDPISGHTALYWYRQSLGQGLEFLIYFQGNSAPDKSGLPSDRFSAERTGGSVSTLTIQRTQQEDSAVYLCASSLWGGTNTGELFFGEGSRLTVL.

The chain is built from TRBV5-1 and TRBJ1-1, with 7 nucleotides matching TRBD1. J was trimmed by 3 bases and V by 5 bases; bases with no gene match: 4. Germline V CDR1 and CDR2: SGHRS, YFSETQ. The CDR3 loop spans 13 amino acids. The CDR3 DNA follows: TGCGCCAGCAGAACCACAGGGGACACTGAAGCTTTCTTT. Translating it yields CASRTTGDTEAFF.

This chain connects TRBV5-6 to TRBJ1-2, with D perhaps matching TRBD1 (6 bases). Looked up from germline, CDR1 is SGHDT and CDR2 is YYEEEE. Trimming pared 5 bases from V and 6 bases from J, leaving 14 bases between. This CDR3 has 13 amino acids. As DNA, the CDR3 is TGTGCCAGCAGTCGTCCAGGGGTCGATGGCTACACCTTC. Translating it yields CASSRPGVDGYTF.

The CDR3 DNA follows: TGTGCCAGCAGTTACTCGAAAGAGGAGTACTTC. Translation: CASSYSKEEYF. V usage is TRBV6-2 or TRBV6-3 and J usage is TRBJ2-7; the D is unclear. The CDR3 loop spans 11 amino acids. The germline V gene encodes CDR1 MNHEY and CDR2 SVGEGT. V shed 0 bases and J shed 11 bases, with 8 bases lying between them.

This chain uses TRBV29-1 with TRBJ1-1; no clear D gene. The germline V gene encodes CDR1 SQVTM and CDR2 ANQGSEA. The CDR3 runs 11 residues. V lost 7 bases to trimming and J lost 6 bases, with 12 bases between them. Written as DNA, the CDR3 is TGCAGCGCCTTCCTGGGCTCTGAAGCTTTCTTT. Protein product: CSAFLGSEAFF.

The chain is built from TRBV20-1 and TRBJ1-1; D gene uncertain. The CDR3 consists of 15 residues. With 3 bases removed from V and 7 bases from J, the gap between germline ends came to 21 bases. The germline gives CDR1 DFQATT, CDR2 SNEGSKA (reference sequence). The chain's CDR3 is CSASFGVVATSEAFF. CDR3 bases: TGCAGTGCTAGTTTCGGGGTAGTAGCAACCAGTGAAGCTTTCTTT.

The chain employs TRBV6-5 and TRBJ1-3; no definite D call. Germline lookup yields CDR1 MNHEY and CDR2 SVGAGI. The CDR3 loop spans 13 amino acids. V shed 8 bases and J shed 2 bases, with 10 bases lying between them. The DNA for the CDR3 is TGTGCCAGCGCTAGGGAGGCTGGAAACACCATATATTTT. Translation: CASAREAGNTIYF.

The gene calls are TRBV18 and TRBJ2-7, with D tentatively TRBD2 (7 bases). Trimming took off 3 bases at V and 4 bases at J, with 28 bases between the two ends. In germline, CDR1 is KGHSH, CDR2 LQKENI. The CDR3 contains 19 residues. CDR3 in amino acids: CASSPRRGAQSTGLYEQYF. The CDR3 nucleotides are TGTGCCAGCTCACCGCGACGGGGGGCGCAATCCACCGGATTATACGAGCAGTACTTC.

The chain employs TRBV3-1 (or the pseudogene TRBV3-2) and TRBJ1-6, with 10 bases matching TRBD1. Germline CDR1 is LGHDT and CDR2 is YNNKEL (reference sequence). There are 16 residues in the CDR3. J gave up 9 bases and V 7 bases, and 12 bases lay outside the gene matches. CDR3 region: CASTPSGDRGLSPLHF. The CDR3 DNA is TGTGCCAGCACCCCGTCAGGGGACAGGGGACTTTCACCCCTCCACTTT.

The chain combines TRBV2 with TRBJ1-1; 7 nucleotides agree with TRBD1. The CDR3 runs 15 residues. The junction had 9 bases not matched to a gene; V was cut back by 8 bases and J by 0 bases. Germline values: CDR1 SNHLY, CDR2 FYNNEI. CDR3 sequence: CASGRQGLVNTEAFF. Here the CDR3 DNA reads TGTGCCAGCGGACGACAGGGTCTGGTGAACACTGAAGCTTTCTTT.

For this clone: Other DNA sequences in the sample encode the same CDR3. V is TRBV6-5 and J is TRBJ2-5; TRBD1 agrees at 9 bases. From germline, CDR1 is MNHEY and CDR2 SVGAGI. V lost 6 bases, J lost 1 base, and 0 bases stayed unmatched. The CDR3 extends over 13 amino acids. CDR3 coding DNA: TGTGCCAGCAGGACAGGGGGCCAAGAGACCCAGTACTTC. Protein product: CASRTGGQETQYF.

The sample holds one count of this clone. The chain is built from TRBV2 and TRBJ1-5; no clear D gene. Trimming took 5 bases from V and 0 from J, leaving 8 bases between them. Per germline, CDR1 SNHLY and CDR2 FYNNEI. CDR3 length equals 14 residues. In DNA form, the CDR3 reads TGTGCCAGCAGTTTAGAGAATAGCAATCAGCCCCAGCATTTT. It specifies CASSLENSNQPQHF.

The genes are TRBV5-1 and TRBJ2-1, with D hard to call. Germline V gene data show CDR1 as SGHRS and CDR2 as YFSETQ. The CDR3 sequence is 13 residues long. Trimming took off 3 bases at V and 4 bases at J, with 8 bases between the two ends. The CDR3 coding sequence is TGCGCCAGCAGCTCTGACATATACAATGAGCAGTTCTTC. This codes for CASSSDIYNEQFF.

The chain couples TRBV27 to TRBJ1-6, with D possibly TRBD1 on 6 matching bases. Germline assignment: CDR1 MNHEY and CDR2 SMNVEV (reference sequence). The CDR3 loop spans 18 amino acids. V was pared by 5 bases and J by 4 bases, with 21 bases between. The CDR3 region has the DNA TGTGCCAGCAGTGCCTACCGACAGGATAATTTTTATAATTCACCCCTCCACTTT. Translation gives CASSAYRQDNFYNSPLHF.

The V and J genes are TRBV3-1 (or the pseudogene TRBV3-2) and TRBJ1-4; D may be TRBD1 (6 bases). Germline CDR1 reads LGHDT; CDR2 reads YNNKEL (reference sequence). This CDR3 is built from 16 residues. Trimming pared 8 bases from V and 4 bases from J, leaving 20 bases between. The CDR3 spells CASGSTRGALNEKLFF. The CDR3 DNA follows: TGTGCCAGCGGATCGACTCGGGGGGCGCTTAATGAAAAACTGTTTTTT.

This clone was detected ten times or more. This rearrangement joins TRBV19 to TRBJ1-5, with a tentative D call TRBD1 (5 bases). The V and J ends lost 6 bases and 2 bases respectively, with 14 bases between them. The CDR3 runs 15 residues. Per the germline V gene, CDR1 is LNHDA and CDR2 is SQIVND (reference sequence). DNA of the CDR3: TGTGCCAGTAGCACGGGGGGGTACGGCAATCAGCCCCAGCATTTT. This sequence encodes CASSTGGYGNQPQHF.

The V call is TRBV7-2, the J call TRBJ1-1; tentative D call: TRBD1 (5 bases). This CDR3 comprises 15 residues. V dropped 1 base and J dropped 4 bases, with 13 bases sitting between them. Germline V gene lookup returns CDR1 SGHTA and CDR2 FQGNSA. CDR3 loop: CASSLGVAGLTEAFF. The CDR3 DNA follows: TGTGCCAGCAGCTTAGGGGTCGCGGGGCTCACTGAAGCTTTCTTT. The full variable domain, completed using reference TRBV7-2 and TRBJ1-1, is GAGVSQSPSNKVTEKGKDVELRCDPISGHTALYWYRQSLGQGLEFLIYFQGNSAPDKSGLPSDRFSAERTGGSVSTLTIQRTQQEDSAVYLCASSLGVAGLTEAFFGQGTRLTVV.

The genes are TRBV2 and TRBJ2-3; 7 nucleotides align to TRBD1. The CDR3 has 15 amino acids. Germline-derived CDR1 and CDR2 are SNHLY and FYNNEI. With V trimmed by 7 bases and J by 0 bases, 7 bases remained unmatched. CDR3 protein: CASTPPGGSTDTQYF. The CDR3 bases are TGTGCCAGCACTCCTCCAGGGGGTAGCACAGATACGCAGTATTTT. Using reference TRBV2 and TRBJ2-3 for the parts outside the CDR3, the full variable domain is EPEVTQTPSHQVTQMGQEVILRCVPISNHLYFYWYRQILGQKVEFLVSFYNNEISEKSEIFDDQFSVERPDGSNFTLKIRSTKLEDSAMYFCASTPPGGSTDTQYFGPGTRLTVL.

This sequence joins TRBV7-9 and TRBJ1-4; tentative D call: TRBD1 (5 bases). V lost 4 bases and J 8 bases, leaving 20 bases between the germline ends. This CDR3 spans 16 amino acids. Germline V gene lookup returns CDR1 SEHNR and CDR2 FQNEAQ (reference sequence). For the CDR3, the DNA is TGTGCCAGCAGCTCGGACAAAATGGGGCTCGGGGAAAAACTGTTTTTT. This gives the protein CASSSDKMGLGEKLFF.

The chain links TRBV7-2 to TRBJ2-5; D is ambiguous. Trimming removed 4 bases at V and 4 bases at J, with 13 bases between. The length of the CDR3 is 14 residues. Germline V gene lookup returns CDR1 SGHTA and CDR2 FQGNSA. The CDR3 DNA follows: TGTGCCAGCAGCTCTAGGTGGCAGAGAGAGACCCAGTACTTC. Its translation is CASSSRWQRETQYF.

The rearrangement uses TRBV7-8 and TRBJ1-5; possible D gene TRBD1, 6 bases. Trimming pared 2 bases from V and 2 bases from J, leaving 13 bases between. CDR3 size: 16 residues. Germline V lookup: CDR1 SGHVS, CDR2 FQNEAQ. CDR3: CASSLSPGGGNQPQHF. CDR3 DNA: TGTGCCAGCAGCTTATCCCCGGGGGGCGGCAATCAGCCCCAGCATTTT.

This rearrangement joins TRBV4-3 to TRBJ1-3; D unresolved. Germline V CDR1 and CDR2: LGHNA, YSLEER. With 0 bases removed from V and 0 bases from J, the gap between germline ends came to 6 bases. The CDR3 has 15 amino acids. CDR3 residues: CASSQDSSSGNTIYF. The CDR3 bases are TGCGCCAGCAGCCAAGACTCCAGCTCTGGAAACACCATATATTTT.

This clone was recorded once. The chain joins TRBV6-2 or TRBV6-3 to TRBJ1-2, with 12 bases matching TRBD1. After removal of 6 bases from V and 6 bases from J, the junction contained 14 bases not matched to a gene. Germline values: CDR1 MNHEY, CDR2 SVGEGT. CDR3 length: 17 residues. The CDR3 DNA is TGTGCCAGCAGCCTACCGGGACAGGGGGCGCGGGAGGATGGCTACACCTTC. Its translation is CASSLPGQGAREDGYTF.

V is TRBV25-1 and J is TRBJ1-1, with D possibly TRBD1 on 6 matching bases. The V gene lost 4 bases and the J gene lost 0 bases, with 12 bases spanning the gap. CDR3 length: 15 residues. The germline CDR1 and CDR2 sequences are MGHDK and SYGVNS. The DNA of the CDR3 is TGTGCCAGCAGTGGACCCAGGGGAGTGAACACTGAAGCTTTCTTT. This codes for CASSGPRGVNTEAFF.

This chain uses TRBV7-2 with TRBJ1-6; 7 nucleotides agree with TRBD1. Trimming took 10 bases from V and 5 from J; bases not matched to a gene: 11. Germline CDR1 reads SGHTA; CDR2 reads FQGNSA. This CDR3 region has 15 residues. This CDR3 is CATNIGGQNNSPLHF. Written as DNA, the CDR3 is TGTGCCACGAATATAGGGGGACAGAATAATTCACCCCTCCACTTT. Full variable domain (rest looked up from reference TRBV7-2 and TRBJ1-6): GAGVSQSPSNKVTEKGKDVELRCDPISGHTALYWYRQSLGQGLEFLIYFQGNSAPDKSGLPSDRFSAERTGGSVSTLTIQRTQQEDSAVYLCATNIGGQNNSPLHFGNGTRLTVT.

The V and J genes are TRBV6-8 and TRBJ2-1; TRBD2 matches at 12 bases. Looked up from germline, CDR1 is MNHGY and CDR2 is SAAAGT. With V trimmed by 8 bases and J by 2 bases, 7 bases remained unmatched. This CDR3 is built from 16 residues. CDR3 region: CASAHRLAGAYNEQFF. The CDR3 bases are TGTGCCAGCGCGCACAGACTAGCGGGGGCCTACAATGAGCAGTTCTTC.

This chain uses TRBV9 with TRBJ1-1, with 7 bases identical to TRBD1. The CDR3 is 21 residues long. Trimming cost V 3 bases and J 0 bases; bases outside gene matches: 23. CDR1 SGDLS and CDR2 YYNGEE come from the germline V gene. The CDR3 coding sequence is TGTGCCAGCAGCGCCCACAACGATACAGGGGACCTTCCTACCATGAACACTGAAGCTTTCTTT. As protein: CASSAHNDTGDLPTMNTEAFF.

The rearrangement joins TRBV5-1 to TRBJ1-1; TRBD1 aligns across 9 bases. The length of the CDR3 is 17 residues. Germline-derived CDR1 and CDR2 are SGHRS and YFSETQ. V dropped 7 bases and J dropped 0; count of bases not matched to a gene: 13. In DNA form, the CDR3 reads TGCGCCAGCTCTCTGAACTCCGGGACAGGGATGAACACTGAAGCTTTCTTT. This codes for CASSLNSGTGMNTEAFF.

The V call is TRBV11-3, the J call TRBJ2-2; 8 bases match TRBD1. Germline V gene data show CDR1 as SGHNT and CDR2 as YENEEA. The V segment lost 4 bases and the J segment 2 bases; nucleotides outside the gene matches: 12. The CDR3 runs 18 residues. The CDR3 bases are TGTGCCAGCAGCTCCCACAGGGGACAGGCAACAAACACCGGGGAGCTGTTTTTT. Its protein is CASSSHRGQATNTGELFF.

The chain couples TRBV7-9 to TRBJ2-1; possible D gene TRBD1, 8 bases. The CDR3 has 14 amino acids. CDR1 is SEHNR, CDR2 FQNEAQ, per germline (reference sequence). Trimming left V 3 bases short and J 10 bases short, with 16 bases between. This CDR3 is CASSLTGDYGEQFF. The CDR3 DNA sequence: TGTGCCAGCAGCTTGACAGGGGACTACGGAGAGCAGTTCTTC.